The 15 T cell receptor beta chains presented below share a single source sample, sequenced in a study of read filtering for tumor transcriptome and immune sequencing. From about 400 ng of RNA, a library with molecular barcoded alpha/delta and beta/gamma adaptors was made. TCRdb re-called the reads with MiXCR, one entry per CDR3 protein. Seen here are about 23,000 distinct CDR3 sequences, roughly an eighth observed once, and the top ten hold approximately 70%. Sequenced material: a population of CD138-negative cells sorted from bone marrow. These receptors were obtained from a donor at least 40 years old with multiple myeloma.

This clonotype has more than one count but fewer than ten. Since the CDR3 does not end with the conserved phenylalanine or tryptophan, this likely comes from a read error. The CDR3 loop reads CSVEDWASRPDEQFY. CDR3 DNA sequence: TGCAGCGTTGAAGACTGGGCTAGCAGACCCGATGAGCAGTTCTAC. This chain connects TRBV29-1 to TRBJ2-1; maybe TRBD2 (5 bases). This CDR3 contains 15 residues. V gave up 0 bases and J gave up 8 bases, with 17 bases separating them. Germline assignment: CDR1 SQVTM and CDR2 ANQGSEA.

The V call is TRBV18, the J call TRBJ2-7, with D perhaps TRBD1 or TRBD2 (5 bases each). In germline, CDR1 is KGHSH, CDR2 LQKENI. Trimming stripped 3 bases from V and 2 bases from J, with 23 bases between. There are 18 residues in the CDR3. CDR3 residues: CASSPSSYEGRHPYEQYF. In nucleotides, the CDR3 is TGTGCCAGCTCACCGTCCTCCTATGAGGGGCGGCACCCCTACGAGCAGTACTTC.

In the case of this clonotype: A much larger clone sits a single nucleotide away, making a read error possible. This chain uses TRBV20-1 with TRBJ1-2; no firm D call. CDR3 length: 13 amino acids. In germline, CDR1 is DFQATT, CDR2 SNEGSKA (reference sequence). Trimming cost V 3 bases and J 2 bases, with 10 bases left between them. In nucleotides, the CDR3 is TGCAGTGCTAGCGCCCAGGAAAACTATGGCTACACCTTC. Amino acid sequence: CSASAQENYGYTF.

This clonotype was seen ten or more times. The chain employs TRBV5-1 and TRBJ1-2, with no clear D. CDR3 length: 13 amino acids. The germline V and J ends were trimmed by 2 bases and 6 bases, with 11 bases remaining between them. From germline, CDR1 is SGHRS and CDR2 YFSETQ. The CDR3 nucleotides are TGCGCCAGCAGCTTTGCTGAGGAAGATGGCTACACCTTC. It yields the protein CASSFAEEDGYTF.

This clonotype was seen at least ten times. The CDR3 protein is CSVGEGSGANVLTF. In nucleotides, the CDR3 is TGCAGCGTAGGGGAGGGGTCTGGGGCCAACGTCCTGACTTTC. The gene calls are TRBV29-1 and TRBJ2-6, with TRBD2 matching 7 bases. From germline, CDR1 is SQVTM and CDR2 ANQGSEA. The CDR3 is made up of 14 amino acids. V was clipped by 6 bases and J by 1 base; unmatched bases: 3.

With respect to this clonotype: A much larger clone lies one base from this, so it may be a read error. The chain links TRBV6-2 or TRBV6-3 to TRBJ2-7; D unresolved. Germline V lookup: CDR1 MNHEY, CDR2 SVGEGT. There are 15 residues in the CDR3. V lost 5 bases to trimming and J lost 2 bases, with 16 bases between them. Here the CDR3 reads CASSHRASAPYEQYF. The CDR3 DNA reads TGTGCCAGCAGTCACCGGGCCAGCGCTCCCTACGAGCAGTACTTC.

This clonotype was counted ten times or more. The chain joins TRBV12-3 or TRBV12-4 to TRBJ1-6, with 7 positions matching TRBD1. The CDR3 loop spans 16 amino acids. The trim removed 5 bases at V and 6 bases at J, leaving 10 bases unmatched. CDR3 sequence: CASSLPIGTANSPLHF. In nucleotides, the CDR3 is TGTGCCAGCAGTCTCCCAATTGGGACAGCTAATTCACCCCTCCACTTT.

This clonotype came up many times. The chain carries TRBV7-2 and TRBJ2-1; no clear D. Trimming shortened V by 5 bases and J by 8 bases, and 13 bases separated the two germline ends. The germline V gene encodes CDR1 SGHTA and CDR2 FQGNSA. This CDR3 has 13 amino acids. Here the CDR3 reads CASSPRVGYEQFF. Here the CDR3 DNA reads TGTGCCAGCAGCCCCCGGGTGGGTTATGAGCAGTTCTTC.

This clonotype was counted a few times. A read error is possible here, since a much larger clone lies one base away. The chain is built from TRBV28 and TRBJ2-7; D is ambiguous. CDR1 MDHEN and CDR2 SYDVKM come from the germline V gene. This CDR3 region has 12 residues. CDR3: CASSLSTYEQHF. In nucleotides, the CDR3 is TGTGCCAGCAGTCTTTCAACCTACGAGCAGCACTTC.

This clonotype turned up a few times. Given a much more abundant clone one base away, this may be a read error. The chain employs TRBV28 and TRBJ2-7; no firm D call. This CDR3 region has 13 residues. The germline gives CDR1 MDHEN, CDR2 SYDVKM. DNA of the CDR3: TGTGCCGGCAGTTTGGGCAGCTCCTACGAGCAGTACTTC. It codes for CAGSLGSSYEQYF.

This clonotype occurred many times. This chain connects TRBV28 to TRBJ1-1; 8 bases align to TRBD1. Germline CDR1 is MDHEN and CDR2 is SYDVKM. J lost 10 bases, V lost 7 bases, and 8 bases had no gene match. This CDR3 has 12 amino acids. The CDR3 protein is CASTERTGGAFF. The CDR3 nucleotides read TGTGCCAGCACCGAAAGAACAGGGGGAGCTTTCTTT.

As concerns this clonotype: The junction does not match germline at one end; this may be a read error. This rearrangement joins TRBV5-4 to TRBJ2-3; the D gene is possibly TRBD1 (5 bases). CDR1 SGHNT and CDR2 YYREEE come from the germline V gene (reference sequence). CDR3 length equals 15 residues. The CDR3 is CDSSPGHAVTDTQYF. The CDR3 DNA reads TGTGACAGCAGCCCCGGACATGCTGTCACAGATACGCAGTACTTT.

This clonotype was observed a few times. The rearrangement joins TRBV7-9 to TRBJ2-5, with D unresolved. CDR1 and CDR2 from the germline V gene are SEHNR and FQNEAQ (reference sequence). V was shortened by 4 bases and J by 5 bases, with 5 bases between the two germline ends. The CDR3 extends over 11 amino acids. The CDR3 region has the DNA TGTGCCAGCAGCTCGACGGAGACCCAGTACTTC. It yields the protein CASSSTETQYF.

This clonotype showed up many times. The gene calls are TRBV20-1 and TRBJ2-1; 10 bases match TRBD2. The germline gives CDR1 DFQATT, CDR2 SNEGSKA (reference sequence). This CDR3 contains 15 residues. Trimming took 0 bases from V and 8 from J; bases not matched to a gene: 7. CDR3 coding DNA: TGCAGTGCTAGAGATAGGCTAGCGGGAGACGATGAGCAGTTCTTC. It yields the protein CSARDRLAGDDEQFF.

The sample holds many counts of this clonotype. V is TRBV28 and J is TRBJ1-1; the D gene is possibly TRBD1 (5 bases). Per the germline V gene, CDR1 is MDHEN and CDR2 is SYDVKM. The CDR3 extends over 13 amino acids. With 6 bases removed from V and 8 bases from J, the gap between germline ends came to 16 bases. The CDR3, as DNA: TGTGCCAGCAGGATGATCGGGGCGACCGAAGCTTTCTTT. Translation gives CASRMIGATEAFF.